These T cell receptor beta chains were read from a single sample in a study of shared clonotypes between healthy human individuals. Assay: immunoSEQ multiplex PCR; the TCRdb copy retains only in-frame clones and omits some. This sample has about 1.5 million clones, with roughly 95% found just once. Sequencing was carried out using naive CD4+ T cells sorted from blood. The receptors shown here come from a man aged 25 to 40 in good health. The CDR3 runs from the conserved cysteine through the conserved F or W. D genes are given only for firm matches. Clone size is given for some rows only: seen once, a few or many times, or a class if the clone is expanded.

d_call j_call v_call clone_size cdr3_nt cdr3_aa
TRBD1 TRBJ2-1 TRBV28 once TGTGCCAGCAGGCCCGGGACAGGGGATTGGGGTGAGCAGTTCTTC CASRPGTGDWGEQFF
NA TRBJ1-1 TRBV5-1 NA TGCGCCAGCAGCTTGGCGAGCACAAGAGTAAACACTGAAGCTTTCTTT CASSLASTRVNTEAFF
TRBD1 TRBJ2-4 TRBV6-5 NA TGTGCCAGCAGTTGGGGCAAGGACAGGACCCAAAACATTCAGTACTTC CASSWGKDRTQNIQYF
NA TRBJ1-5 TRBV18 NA TGTGCCAGCTCACCTGGAATGAGGGGGGATCAGCCCCAGCATTTT CASSPGMRGDQPQHF
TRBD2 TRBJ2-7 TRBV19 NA TGTGCCAGTAAGGGACTAGCGGGAGGGTGGTTTGAGCAGTACTTC CASKGLAGGWFEQYF
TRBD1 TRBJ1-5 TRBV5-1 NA TGCGCCAGCAGCCCCGGGACAGGCCTAAATCAGCCCCAGCATTTT CASSPGTGLNQPQHF
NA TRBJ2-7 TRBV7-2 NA TGTGCCAGCAGCTTAGTTCTATCCTCCTACGAGCAGTACTTC CASSLVLSSYEQYF
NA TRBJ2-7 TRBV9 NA TGTGCCAGCAGCGTAGGGCTAGGCCCCTACGAGCAGTACTTC CASSVGLGPYEQYF
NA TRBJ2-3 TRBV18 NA TGTGCCAGCTCATACCTCGACAGACCTAGCACAGATACGCAGTATTTT CASSYLDRPSTDTQYF
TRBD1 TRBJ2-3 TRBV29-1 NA TGCAGCGTAACGACAGGGGGTGGCACAGATACGCAGTATTTT CSVTTGGGTDTQYF
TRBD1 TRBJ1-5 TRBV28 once TGTGCCAGCAGTCCAGGGGGTAGCAATCAGCCCCAGCATTTT CASSPGGSNQPQHF
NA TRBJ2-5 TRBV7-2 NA TGTGCCAGCAGCAAACGGGACTGGTCCCACTTTGGGGAGACCCAGTACTTC CASSKRDWSHFGETQYF
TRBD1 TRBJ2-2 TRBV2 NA TGTGCCAGCATCAGGGACAGGGATACCGGGGAGCTGTTTTTT CASIRDRDTGELFF
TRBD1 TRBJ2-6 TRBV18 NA TGTGCCAGCTCACCAGTACTGAGGGCTACCCCAGGGGGTCCTGGGGCCAACGTCCTGACTTTC CASSPVLRATPGGPGANVLTF
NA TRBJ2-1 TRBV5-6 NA TGTGCCAGCAGCTACCTACAGGGGAGGGGTGAGCAGTTCTTC CASSYLQGRGEQFF
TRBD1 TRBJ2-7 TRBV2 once TGTGCCAGCATCCGGGACAGGGTTAGCGAGCAGTACTTC CASIRDRVSEQYF
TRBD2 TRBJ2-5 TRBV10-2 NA TGCGCCAGCAGTGAGTCGAGTGCACTAGCGGGGGGTCCAGGGGGAGAGACCCAGTACTTC CASSESSALAGGPGGETQYF
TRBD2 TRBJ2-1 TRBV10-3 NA TGTGCCATCAGTGATTGGGGACTAGCGGATAACAATGAGCAGTTCTTC CAISDWGLADNNEQFF
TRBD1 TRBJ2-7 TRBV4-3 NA TGCGCCAGCAGCCAAGAGCCCCCAGGGACAGCCGCCTACGAGCAGTACTTC CASSQEPPGTAAYEQYF
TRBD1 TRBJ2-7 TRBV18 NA TGTGCCAGCTCACACCGGGACAGGGGTTTGGGTGAGCAGTACTTC CASSHRDRGLGEQYF
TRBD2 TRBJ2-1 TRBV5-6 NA TGTGCCAGCGGACTAGCGGGACCGAATGAGCAGTTCTTC CASGLAGPNEQFF
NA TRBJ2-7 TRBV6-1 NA TGTGCCAGCAGACTAGTCTACGAGCAGTACTTC CASRLVYEQYF
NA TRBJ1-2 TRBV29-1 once TGCAGCGAGAAGACAGCTAGCTATGGCTACACCTTC CSEKTASYGYTF
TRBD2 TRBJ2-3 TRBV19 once TGTGCCAGTAGCTCGGGGACTAAGACAGATACGCAGTATTTT CASSSGTKTDTQYF
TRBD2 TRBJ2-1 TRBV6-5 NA TGTGCCAGCAGTTACTTCGGGACTAGTGACAATGAGCAGTTCTTC CASSYFGTSDNEQFF
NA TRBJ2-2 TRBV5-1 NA TGCGCCAGCACAGGGCAGGACACCGGGGAGCTGTTTTTT CASTGQDTGELFF
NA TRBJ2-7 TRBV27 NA TGTGCCAGCAGTCTGGGGCTAGAAGTCCACGAGCAGTACTTC CASSLGLEVHEQYF
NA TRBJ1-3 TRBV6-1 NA TGTGCCAGCAGTGGACCAGGGGTCGTAAACACCATATATTTT CASSGPGVVNTIYF
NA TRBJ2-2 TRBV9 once TGTGCCAGCAGCGTAGCCAGGAAGAACACCGGGGAGCTGTTTTTT CASSVARKNTGELFF
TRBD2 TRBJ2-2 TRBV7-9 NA TGTGCCAGCAGCTGGACTAGCGGGATAAGGAACACCGGGGAGCTGTTTTTT CASSWTSGIRNTGELFF
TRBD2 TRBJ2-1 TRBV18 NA TGTGCCAGCTCACCGCTGGGACTAGCGGGAGGGGACGAGCAGTTCTTC CASSPLGLAGGDEQFF
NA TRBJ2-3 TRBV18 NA TGTGCCAGCTCACCAGCGGCGGGGAGCACAGATACGCAGTATTTT CASSPAAGSTDTQYF
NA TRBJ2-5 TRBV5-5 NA TGTGCCAGCAGCCTAGGACACTGGGGCCAAGAGACCCAGTACTTC CASSLGHWGQETQYF
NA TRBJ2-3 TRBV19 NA TGTGCCAGTAGTGCCCTCCCCCGGGCAGGGGCAGATACGCAGTATTTT CASSALPRAGADTQYF
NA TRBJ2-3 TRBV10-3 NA TGTGCCTCCAGCACAGATACGCAGTATTTT CASSTDTQYF
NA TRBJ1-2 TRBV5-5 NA TGTGCCAGCAGCTCCCGCCAGTATGGCTACACCTTC CASSSRQYGYTF
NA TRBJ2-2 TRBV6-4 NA TGTGCCAGCAGTCCGATCGTCGGGGCCGGGGAGCTGTTTTTT CASSPIVGAGELFF
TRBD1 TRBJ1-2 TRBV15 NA TGTGCCACCAGCAGAGGGGACCTGGGACAGCCGTATGGCTACACCTTC CATSRGDLGQPYGYTF
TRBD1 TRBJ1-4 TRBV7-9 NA TGTGCCAGCAGCTTAGGGACAGGGACTAATGAAAAACTGTTTTTT CASSLGTGTNEKLFF
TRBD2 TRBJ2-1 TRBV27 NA TGTGCCAGCAGTTTATCGAGACTAGCGGGAAGGGTCTATGAGCAGTTCTTC CASSLSRLAGRVYEQFF
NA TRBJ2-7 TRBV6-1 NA TGTGCCAGCAGTGAGGCGGGATGGGGTGAGCAGTACTTC CASSEAGWGEQYF
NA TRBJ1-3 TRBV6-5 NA TGTGCCAGCAGTTACCAAACACCGCCCGTGGGGGACACCATATATTTT CASSYQTPPVGDTIYF
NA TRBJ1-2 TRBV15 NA TGTGCTACCCGGGGGGCGCCTGGCTACACCTTC CATRGAPGYTF
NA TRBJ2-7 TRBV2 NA TGTGCCAGCAGTGGCAGGGCCGTATCCTACGAGCAGTACTTC CASSGRAVSYEQYF
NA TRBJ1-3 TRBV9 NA TGTGCCAGCAGCGGCGGACCGGGACATACTGGAAACACCATATATTTT CASSGGPGHTGNTIYF
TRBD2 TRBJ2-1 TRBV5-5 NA TGTGCCAGCAGCTTGGGTAGCGGGATAGGTAATGAGCAGTTCTTC CASSLGSGIGNEQFF
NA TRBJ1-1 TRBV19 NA TGTGCCAGTAAAATGAACACTGAAGCTTTCTTT CASKMNTEAFF
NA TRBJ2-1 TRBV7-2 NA TGTGCCAGCACCCCCAGCGGGTTATCCTACAATGAGCAGTTCTTC CASTPSGLSYNEQFF
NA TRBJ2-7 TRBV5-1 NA TGCGCCAGCAGCAGAGGTGGACGTAATTTAGCCTACGAGCAGTACTTC CASSRGGRNLAYEQYF
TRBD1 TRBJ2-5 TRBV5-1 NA TGCGCCAGCAGCTCCGGGACAGGTCAAGAGACCCAGTACTTC CASSSGTGQETQYF
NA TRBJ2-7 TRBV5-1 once TGCGCCAGCAGCCTCAGGGTCCGGGGCTACGAGCAGTACTTC CASSLRVRGYEQYF
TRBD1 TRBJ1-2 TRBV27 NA TGTGCCAGCAGTCGGACAGGGGTTAACTATGGCTACACCTTC CASSRTGVNYGYTF
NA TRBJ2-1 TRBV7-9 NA TGTGCCAGCAGCTGGACTCAAAGCTCCTACAATGAGCAGTTCTTC CASSWTQSSYNEQFF
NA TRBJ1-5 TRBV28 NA TGTGCCAGCAGTTTATCTGGACAGAACAATCAGCCCCAGCATTTT CASSLSGQNNQPQHF
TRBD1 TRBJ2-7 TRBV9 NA TGTGCCAGCAGCGCCGCCGGGACAGGGGCCTACGAGCAGTACTTC CASSAAGTGAYEQYF
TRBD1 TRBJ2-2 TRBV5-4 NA TGTGCCAGCAGCTTGGCCCTGCACAGGGGGACCGGGGAGCTGTTTTTT CASSLALHRGTGELFF
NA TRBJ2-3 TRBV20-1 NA TGCAGTGCTAGCCTCGTTACTACGCAGTATTTT CSASLVTTQYF